What follows are 29 T cell receptor beta chains derived from one specimen sequenced in a study of control samples from healthy donors and cancer patients. The table came from immunoSEQ multiplex PCR; TCRdb's copy has only in-frame clones and leaves some out. The data show around 130,000 clones, 75% to 95% seen once. Sequenced sample: blood. The receptors derive from a young man in good health.

The chain uses TRBV18 and TRBJ1-1; D is possibly TRBD1 (5 bases). Germline V gene sequence: CDR1 KGHSH, CDR2 LQKENI. The CDR3 covers 14 residues. Trimming removed 3 bases at V and 4 bases at J, with 12 bases between. DNA of the CDR3: TGTGCCAGCTCACCTCCTCTGGGGCTCACTGAAGCTTTCTTT. Protein: CASSPPLGLTEAFF.

The chain employs TRBV30 and TRBJ2-7; 9 nucleotides agree with TRBD1. CDR3 length: 14 amino acids. Germline CDR1 is GTSNPN and CDR2 is SVGIG (reference sequence). The V and J ends lost 5 bases and 6 bases, in that order; junction bases with no gene match: 11. The CDR3 DNA reads as TGTGCCTGGGAGGAATGGACAGGGGATGGCGAGCAGTACTTC. Encoded protein: CAWEEWTGDGEQYF. Based on the CDR3 plus reference TRBV30 and TRBJ2-7, the full variable domain is SQTIHQWPATLVQPVGSPLSLECTVEGTSNPNLYWYRQAAGRGLQLLFYSVGIGQISSEVPQNLSASRPQDRQFILSSKKLLLSDSGFYLCAWEEWTGDGEQYFGPGTRLTVT.

This chain connects TRBV21-1 to TRBJ1-5; TRBD1, the D gene given by the table, was not confirmed from the DNA. TRBV21-1 is a listed pseudogene. The CDR3 loop spans 14 amino acids. The CDR3 region is CASTKRQSSQPQHF. As DNA, the CDR3 is TGTGCCAGCACCAAAAGACAGTCAAGTCAGCCCCAGCATTTT.

This chain joins TRBV3-1 (or the pseudogene TRBV3-2) and TRBJ1-2, with D perhaps matching TRBD1 (5 bases). CDR1 LGHDT and CDR2 YNNKEL come from the germline V gene (reference sequence). CDR3 length: 14 amino acids. V lost 3 bases, J lost 11 bases, and 19 bases lay in between. The CDR3 loop reads CASSQRGQGGWYTF. In DNA, the CDR3 is TGTGCCAGCAGCCAGCGGGGCCAGGGAGGGTGGTACACCTTC.

This sequence joins TRBV5-5 and TRBJ2-1; D not certain. Germline V gene lookup returns CDR1 SGHKS and CDR2 YYEKEE (reference sequence). This CDR3 is 15 amino acids long. V lost 2 bases and J lost 2, with 11 bases in between. The CDR3 bases are TGTGCCAGCAGCTTTGTCAGTTACGCCTACAATGAGCAGTTCTTC. Translated, it gives CASSFVSYAYNEQFF.

This rearrangement joins TRBV18 to TRBJ1-2; the match to TRBD1 covers 8 bases. With 5 bases clipped from V and 5 bases from J, the junction kept 4 bases outside the gene matches. Germline CDR1 reads KGHSH; CDR2 reads LQKENI. The CDR3 spans 13 residues. CDR3 loop: CASSGQGGYGYTF. For the CDR3, the DNA is TGTGCCAGCTCAGGACAGGGAGGTTATGGCTACACCTTC.

J is TRBJ2-7 and V is TRBV6-5; the match to TRBD1 covers 9 bases. After removal of 6 bases from V and 1 base from J, the junction contained 7 bases not matched to a gene. This CDR3 contains 15 residues. Germline lookup yields CDR1 MNHEY and CDR2 SVGAGI. Here the CDR3 DNA reads TGTGCCAGCAGGATTGGACAGGGGAATTCCTACGAGCAGTACTTC. Translation gives CASRIGQGNSYEQYF.

This CDR3 is CASSPPSGRWHLQNTDTQYF. CDR3 in DNA: TGTGCCAGCAGCCCCCCCTCGGGACGGTGGCACCTACAAAACACAGATACGCAGTATTTT. V usage is TRBV3-1 (or the pseudogene TRBV3-2) and J usage is TRBJ2-3; TRBD1 or TRBD2 may be the D gene (5 bases each). The V end was cut by 4 bases, the J end by 2 bases, with 28 bases between. From germline, CDR1 is LGHDT and CDR2 YNNKEL (reference sequence). The CDR3 runs 20 residues.

The chain uses TRBV27 and TRBJ2-3, with D possibly TRBD2 on 7 matching bases. V lost 7 bases and J lost 10, with 18 bases in between. The CDR3 sequence is 13 residues long. The germline gives CDR1 MNHEY, CDR2 SMNVEV (reference sequence). In DNA form, the CDR3 reads TGTGCCAGCAACGAGGGCGGAGGGGGGGCGCAGTATTTT. Amino acids: CASNEGGGGAQYF.

This chain links TRBV7-6 with TRBJ1-6; D is unresolved. V was pared by 2 bases and J by 5 bases, with 13 bases between. Germline V gene data show CDR1 as SGHVS and CDR2 as FNYEAQ. The CDR3 contains 16 residues. The CDR3: CASSLQTREDNSPLHF. CDR3 nucleotide sequence: TGTGCCAGCAGCTTACAGACGAGGGAAGATAATTCACCCCTCCACTTT.

This sequence joins TRBV7-6 and TRBJ2-2; D perhaps matches TRBD2 (5 bases). The CDR3 is 15 residues long. CDR1 SGHVS and CDR2 FNYEAQ come from the germline V gene. The ends were cut back, 3 bases at V and 1 base at J, with 9 bases in the middle. CDR3 nucleotide sequence: TGTGCCAGCAGCTTGGGCCGGGGGAACACCGGGGAGCTGTTTTTT. Its translation: CASSLGRGNTGELFF.

The chain recombines TRBV2 with TRBJ2-5; a possible D gene is TRBD1 (6 bases). The germline V and J ends were trimmed by 5 bases and 5 bases, with 15 bases remaining between them. CDR3 length: 14 residues. CDR1 is SNHLY and CDR2 is FYNNEI in the germline V gene. The CDR3 loop reads CASSQDRQTETQYF. Written as DNA, the CDR3 is TGTGCCAGCAGTCAGGACAGACAAACCGAGACCCAGTACTTC.

The chain couples TRBV12-5 to TRBJ2-3, with D tentatively TRBD2 (5 bases). The V and J ends lost 0 bases and 5 bases respectively, with 15 bases between them. Germline V gene sequence: CDR1 LGHNT, CDR2 FRNRAP. The CDR3 length is 16 residues. The CDR3 DNA is TGTGCTAGTGGTTTGGTCGGAGGAACAGTCATAGATACGCAGTATTTT. Protein product: CASGLVGGTVIDTQYF. Looking up the rest from reference TRBV12-5 and TRBJ2-3 gives the full variable domain: DARVTQTPRHKVTEMGQEVTMRCQPILGHNTVFWYRQTMMQGLELLAYFRNRAPLDDSGMPKDRFSAEMPDATLATLKIQPSEPRDSAVYFCASGLVGGTVIDTQYFGPGTRLTVL.

This chain links TRBV4-2 with TRBJ2-1; D call uncertain. The germline gives CDR1 LGHNA, CDR2 YNFKEQ. This CDR3 spans 13 amino acids. V lost 0 bases to trimming and J lost 3 bases, with 3 bases between them. For the CDR3, the DNA is TGTGCCAGCAGCCAAGAGGACTACAATGAGCAGTTCTTC. This translates into CASSQEDYNEQFF.

The J gene is TRBJ1-6, the V gene TRBV4-1, with a tentative D call TRBD1 (5 bases). This CDR3 contains 14 residues. Germline V lookup: CDR1 MGHRA, CDR2 YSYEKL. Deletions cut 4 bases from V and 8 bases from J, with 12 bases between. CDR3 sequence: CASSRPGPDSPLHF. CDR3 DNA sequence: TGCGCCAGCAGCCGACCAGGGCCCGATTCACCCCTCCACTTT.

The chain is built from TRBV7-3 and TRBJ2-2; 11 bases agree with TRBD2. The CDR3 length is 12 residues. In germline, CDR1 is SGHTA, CDR2 FQGTGA. With 11 bases clipped from V and 7 bases from J, the junction kept 3 bases outside the gene matches. The DNA of the CDR3 is TGTGCCCTAGCGGGAGGAAACGGGGAGCTGTTTTTT. Residues: CALAGGNGELFF.

The V call is TRBV2, the J call TRBJ1-2; D might be TRBD1 (6 bases). Germline values: CDR1 SNHLY, CDR2 FYNNEI. V dropped 6 bases and J dropped 5 bases, with 19 bases sitting between them. This CDR3 has 15 residues. This CDR3 is CASSASSLGGYGYTF. The DNA for the CDR3 is TGTGCCAGCAGCGCCTCTTCATTAGGGGGATATGGCTACACCTTC. The complete variable domain, with remaining parts taken from reference TRBV2 and TRBJ1-2, reads EPEVTQTPSHQVTQMGQEVILRCVPISNHLYFYWYRQILGQKVEFLVSFYNNEISEKSEIFDDQFSVERPDGSNFTLKIRSTKLEDSAMYFCASSASSLGGYGYTFGSGTRLTVV.

The rearrangement uses TRBV7-2 and TRBJ1-5; no reliable D call. Germline V CDR1 and CDR2: SGHTA, FQGNSA. V dropped 1 base and J dropped 6 bases, with 13 bases sitting between them. The CDR3 has 15 residues. The CDR3 protein is CASSLDRVSGQPQHF. The CDR3 DNA reads as TGTGCCAGCAGCTTAGACAGAGTAAGTGGTCAGCCCCAGCATTTT.

This chain links TRBV24-1 with TRBJ2-1, with TRBD1 identical over 9 bases. V was clipped by 5 bases and J by 8 bases; unmatched bases: 6. The CDR3 length is 14 residues. The germline V gene encodes CDR1 KGHDR and CDR2 SFDVKD. Here the CDR3 reads CATSAGTGFDEQFF. DNA for the CDR3: TGTGCCACCAGTGCCGGGACAGGGTTCGATGAGCAGTTCTTC.

The V call is TRBV12-3 or TRBV12-4, the J call TRBJ1-2; D call uncertain. This CDR3 is built from 12 residues. Trimming cost V 6 bases and J 5 bases, with 10 bases left between them. The CDR3 coding sequence is TGTGCCAGCAGGAATCGAGTTTATGGCTACACCTTC. Residues: CASRNRVYGYTF.

This chain links TRBV30 with TRBJ2-5, with 7 bases matching TRBD1. Germline lookup yields CDR1 GTSNPN and CDR2 SVGIG (reference sequence). This CDR3 contains 13 residues. The junction had 8 bases not matched to a gene; V was cut back by 5 bases and J by 5 bases. For the CDR3, the DNA is TGTGCCTGGGACAGGGTGGGTTGGGAGACCCAGTACTTC. Translation gives CAWDRVGWETQYF.

V is TRBV6-5 and J is TRBJ2-1; D gene ambiguous. The V end lost 7 bases, the J end lost 7 bases, and 14 bases lay between the germline ends. CDR3 size: 13 residues. Germline values: CDR1 MNHEY, CDR2 SVGAGI. Here the CDR3 DNA reads TGTGCCAGCACTCCGATTGATACAAATGAGCAGTTCTTC. Translated, it gives CASTPIDTNEQFF.

This clone was found once. The V gene is TRBV15, the J gene TRBJ2-7; D remains unclear. The germline V and J ends were trimmed by 1 base and 3 bases, with 10 bases remaining between them. The V gene's germline CDR1 is LNHNV and CDR2 YYDKDF (reference sequence). The CDR3 extends over 14 amino acids. This CDR3 reads CATSRGGFGYEQYV. The CDR3, as DNA: TGTGCCACCAGCAGAGGGGGATTTGGCTACGAGCAGTACGTC.

This clone was seen a single time. This chain links TRBV18 with TRBJ1-5, with no clear D. Trimming removed 3 bases at V and 5 bases at J, with 11 bases between. The CDR3 is 14 residues long. Germline V CDR1 and CDR2: KGHSH, LQKENI. This CDR3 reads CASSPSVGDQPQHF. In DNA form, the CDR3 reads TGTGCCAGCTCACCGTCTGTCGGGGATCAGCCCCAGCATTTT. Using reference TRBV18 and TRBJ1-5 for the parts outside the CDR3, the full variable domain is NAGVMQNPRHLVRRRGQEARLRCSPMKGHSHVYWYRQLPEEGLKFMVYLQKENIIDESGMPKERFSAEFPKEGPSILRIQQVVRGDSAAYFCASSPSVGDQPQHFGDGTRLSIL.

The V gene is TRBV7-9, the J gene TRBJ2-7, with D possibly TRBD1 on 6 matching bases. Germline CDR1 reads SEHNR; CDR2 reads FQNEAQ (reference sequence). V gave up 4 bases and J gave up 5 bases, with 15 bases separating them. The length of the CDR3 is 14 residues. The DNA for the CDR3 is TGTGCCAGCAGCTCCGAACAGGGTCGGAACGAGCAGTACTTC. Protein product: CASSSEQGRNEQYF.

The chain has TRBV30 and TRBJ2-7; 7 bases line up with TRBD1. CDR3 size: 13 residues. The germline gives CDR1 GTSNPN, CDR2 SVGIG (reference sequence). V trimming: 1 base; J trimming: 5 bases; junction bases outside the gene matches: 5. For the CDR3, the DNA is TGTGCCTGGAGTGAGGGACAGACCCACGAGCAGTACTTC. It yields the protein CAWSEGQTHEQYF.

This sequence joins TRBV6-6 and TRBJ2-7, with TRBD2 as a possible D gene (7 bases). This CDR3 has 14 residues. Per germline, CDR1 MNHNY and CDR2 SVGAGI (reference sequence). The germline V and J ends were trimmed by 10 bases and 1 base, with 17 bases remaining between them. CDR3 amino acids: CATHDRGASYEQYV. As DNA, the CDR3 is TGTGCCACCCACGATCGGGGGGCGTCCTACGAGCAGTACGTC.

The rearrangement joins TRBV27 to TRBJ2-7; the D call may be TRBD1 or TRBD2 (6 bases each). Germline lookup yields CDR1 MNHEY and CDR2 SMNVEV (reference sequence). V was clipped by 5 bases and J by 2 bases, with 10 bases between them. The length of the CDR3 is 13 residues. CDR3 in DNA: TGTGCCAGCAGTGGAGGGGGTACCTACGAGCAGTACTTC. Encoded protein: CASSGGGTYEQYF.

V and J are TRBV30 and TRBJ2-7; weak D call: TRBD1 (5 bases). The V end was cut by 5 bases, the J end by 6 bases, with 14 bases between. Germline loops: CDR1 GTSNPN, CDR2 SVGIG (reference sequence). This CDR3 has 12 residues. Here the CDR3 reads CAWGPQALEQYF. DNA for the CDR3: TGTGCCTGGGGGCCACAGGCCCTCGAGCAGTACTTC. Using reference TRBV30 and TRBJ2-7 for the parts outside the CDR3, the full variable domain is SQTIHQWPATLVQPVGSPLSLECTVEGTSNPNLYWYRQAAGRGLQLLFYSVGIGQISSEVPQNLSASRPQDRQFILSSKKLLLSDSGFYLCAWGPQALEQYFGPGTRLTVT.